Presented here are 5 T cell receptor beta chains from one specimen sequenced in a study of immune heterogeneity within non-small cell lung tumors. Bulk tumor genomic DNA was the template, and each sample received about 590 ng. Several far-apart biopsies were taken per primary tumor during surgery. Their non-small cell lung cancer was newly diagnosed and untreated, and the patients underwent curative surgery. The authors amplified TCR beta CDR3 by multiplex PCR with 32 V and 13 J primers. TCRdb re-derived calls from the multiplex PCR reads in MiXCR, one entry per CDR3 protein. The table has some 4,500 distinct CDR3 sequences, approximately 22% seen once. The sequenced sample consisted of lung tumor tissue. The source is a man in his 60s with non-small cell lung cancer.

This clonotype was found a few times. The genes are TRBV2 and TRBJ1-5; D unresolved. Germline loops: CDR1 SNHLY, CDR2 FYNNEI. V lost 5 bases, J lost 4 bases, and 9 bases lay in between. This CDR3 is built from 13 residues. The CDR3 reads CASSWTLNQPQHF. The CDR3 DNA reads TGTGCCAGCAGTTGGACCTTAAATCAGCCCCAGCATTTT.

There are a few counts of this clonotype. The chain links TRBV24-1 to TRBJ2-1; 12 bases are shared with TRBD2. The ends lost 2 bases at V and 0 bases at J; junction bases unmatched: 1. Germline values: CDR1 KGHDR, CDR2 SFDVKD. The CDR3 covers 17 residues. The CDR3 loop is CATSDSTSGSSYNEQFF. CDR3 nucleotide sequence: TGTGCCACCAGTGATTCGACTAGCGGGAGCTCCTACAATGAGCAGTTCTTC.

This clonotype was seen more than once but under ten times. V is TRBV6-5 and J is TRBJ2-7; D is uncertain. The CDR3 spans 12 residues. V was clipped by 6 bases and J by 0 bases, with 6 bases between them. The germline CDR1 and CDR2 sequences are MNHEY and SVGAGI. CDR3 sequence: CASRPSSYEQYF. Written as DNA, the CDR3 is TGTGCCAGCAGGCCGAGCTCCTACGAGCAGTACTTC.

This clonotype was counted only a few times. The chain combines TRBV28 with TRBJ1-4, with 7 bases fitting TRBD1. V dropped 10 bases and J dropped 5; count of bases not matched to a gene: 7. The germline CDR1 and CDR2 sequences are MDHEN and SYDVKM. The CDR3 runs 13 residues. CDR3 sequence: CATGGTANEKLFF. Written as DNA, the CDR3 is TGTGCCACCGGGGGGACAGCCAATGAAAAACTGTTTTTT.

With respect to this clonotype: A read error may be the cause here, since a much bigger clone is one base away. This chain links TRBV12-3 or TRBV12-4 with TRBJ2-5; D remains ambiguous. The J call could be wrong; TRBJ2-1 is a better fit for the DNA end. The CDR3 totals 14 residues. This CDR3 is CASSLVPVKSDQFF. The CDR3 DNA is TGTGCCAGCAGTTTAGTCCCGGTCAAATCTGATCAGTTCTTC.